This T cell receptor (beta chain) was sequenced for a study of blood T cell repertoires in COVID-19. Looking at the study overall: Sample material is recorded as cDNA or gDNA derived from T cells, B-cell-depleted T cells, or PBMCs.

Method: immunoSEQ multiplex PCR; TCRdb's copy keeps in-frame clones and lacks some. The sample consists of about 150,000 clones, around 90% of them appearing once. During the 2 weeks before they entered the study, exposed participants had met someone with a PCR-confirmed or clinician-diagnosed COVID-19 case. CDR3 length equals 14 residues. CDR1 and CDR2 from the germline V gene are LNHDA and SQIVND (reference sequence). Losses at the gene ends were 5 bases for V and 4 bases for J; bases not matched to a gene: 4. The chain joins TRBV19 to TRBJ2-5; TRBD1 agrees at 10 bases. Sample: PBMCs or T cells enriched from blood (not recorded which). The TCR was taken from a woman in her forties who had been exposed to COVID-19. The CDR3 region has the DNA TGTGCCAGTAGTCCGGGACAGGGGAGAGAGACCCAGTACTTC. This translates into CASSPGQGRETQYF.